This entry features one TCR beta chain sequence. This clonotype showed up just a few times. Its antigen has not been determined. The input lacks base qualities; no much larger clone sits a single base away. Library construction relied on 5' RACE. TCRdb shows the sequencer as Illumina HiSeq 2000. Template switching added a universal primer binding site, and the final cDNA carried a unique molecular identifier that allowed TCR cDNA molecules to be counted accurately. Specific primers in the conserved constant-segment region were used to synthesize first-strand cDNA for the TCR alpha and beta chains. To control for contamination, every cDNA library was double barcoded, receiving both a SMART-Mk sample barcode and Illumina barcodes. TruSeq adapter sequences, together with Illumina sample barcodes, were added in two successive PCR steps. The Illumina HiSeq platform was used with custom primers to sequence TCR alpha and beta cDNA libraries. The source study handled its data this way. Unique molecular identifiers were extracted from raw reads with MiGEC, and CDR3 positions were determined with MiXCR. Recombination models were inferred per individual with the repgenHMM and IGoR tools using an EM algorithm. The tcR package in R was used for shared clonotype analysis, with sharing normalized by the product of cloneset sizes. To study raw recombination free of thymic and clonal selection effects, out-of-frame nonproductive sequences were analyzed. The raw public data were reprocessed by TCRdb itself: fastp quality trimming at Q25, MiXCR clonotype calling, in-frame beta chains only. When rows share a CDR3 protein, they turn into one entry using the most common DNA and genes. Here the V and J calls rest on TCRdb's processing, not on the authors' analysis. The table for this sample lists roughly 290,000 distinct CDR3 sequences; over 8.5% of them were counted only once. The top ten clones comprise approximately 6.6% of the sample.

This sample is part of a study of identical twins (dated by TCRdb to 2016 to 2018). About the study as a whole: To test whether fetal clonotypes persist, this study deep-sequenced TCR alpha and beta repertoires from monozygotic twins, from unrelated adults of various ages, and from cord blood. Replicate twin experiments were performed at different times using different library preparation protocols to rule out contamination.

From cysteine to phenylalanine, the CDR3 is 16 amino acids long. The CDR3 DNA has 48 bases and is translated from base 1. Ends trimmed: V by 5 bases, J by 2 bases; bases unmatched to a gene: 6. The germline V gene provides CDR1 SNHLY and CDR2 FYNNEI. Every donor was a healthy Caucasian. Three pairs of female monozygotic twins, all aged about 18 to 29 years, made up the twin cohort. Positive isolation kits from Invitrogen were used to isolate CD4+ and CD8+ T cell populations. Broad study findings and their caveats: In monozygotic twins, out-of-frame TCR alpha sharing was systematically underestimated by recombination models, although the models agreed with sharing between unrelated individuals. Fewer insertions were carried by abundant cord blood beta clonotypes; a weaker similar trend was observed in young adult naive repertoires, while no such trend was observed in memory repertoires. Because the same donors could not be followed over many years, the conclusions relied on cross-sectional statistical analysis. Zero-insertion analyses could be partly confounded by invariant T cells such as MAIT and iNKT, although diverse VJ usage argued against such confounding for most clonotypes. The excess sharing between twins in beta out-of-frame sequences was weaker because fewer shared sequences reduced the signal-to-noise ratio. Compared with coincidental sharing between unrelated individuals, an excess of low generation-probability sequences was observed among out-of-frame TCR alpha sequences shared between twins.

A further study also used this sample, focusing on yellow fever vaccine responses in identical twins. The second study reports: The T cell response to vaccination in identical twins was reported by the authors to appear partly convergent and partly personalized. Focusing on identical twins, the study followed the T cell clones that responded to the vaccine, and did so with precision.

Recombination connected TRBV2 to TRBJ2-2, with 9 bases in between that match TRBD2. The material sequenced was CD8+ T cells sorted from blood. The clonotype was recovered from a woman between 18 and 29 years old in good health. The nucleotides read TGTGCCAGCAGTACACAGCGGGGGGAAAACACCGGGGAGCTGTTTTTT. Its coded protein is CASSTQRGENTGELFF.